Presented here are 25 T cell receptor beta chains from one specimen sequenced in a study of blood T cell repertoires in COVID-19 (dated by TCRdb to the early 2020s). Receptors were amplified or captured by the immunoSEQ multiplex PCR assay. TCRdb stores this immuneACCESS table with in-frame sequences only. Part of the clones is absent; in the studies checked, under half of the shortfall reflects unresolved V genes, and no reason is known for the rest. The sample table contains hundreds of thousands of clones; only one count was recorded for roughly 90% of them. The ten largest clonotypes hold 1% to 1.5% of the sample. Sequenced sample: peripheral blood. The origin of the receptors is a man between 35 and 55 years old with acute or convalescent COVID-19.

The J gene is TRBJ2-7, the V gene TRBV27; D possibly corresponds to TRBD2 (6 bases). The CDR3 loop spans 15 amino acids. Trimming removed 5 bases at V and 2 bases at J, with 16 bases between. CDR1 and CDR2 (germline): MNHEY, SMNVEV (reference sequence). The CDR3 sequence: CASSPPRDFTYEQYF. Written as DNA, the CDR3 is TGTGCCAGCAGTCCCCCTCGGGACTTTACCTACGAGCAGTACTTC.

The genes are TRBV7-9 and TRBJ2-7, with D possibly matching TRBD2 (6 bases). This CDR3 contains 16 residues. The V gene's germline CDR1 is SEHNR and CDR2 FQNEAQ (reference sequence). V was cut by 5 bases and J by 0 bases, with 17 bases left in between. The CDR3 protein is CASSPASRGISYEQYF. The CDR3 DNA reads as TGTGCCAGCAGCCCGGCCTCGCGGGGTATCTCCTACGAGCAGTACTTC.

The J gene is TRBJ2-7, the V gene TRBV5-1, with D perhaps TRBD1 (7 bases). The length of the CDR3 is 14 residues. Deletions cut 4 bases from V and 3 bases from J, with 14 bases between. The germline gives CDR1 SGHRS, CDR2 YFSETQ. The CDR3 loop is CASSGAGQFYEQYF. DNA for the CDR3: TGCGCCAGCAGCGGGGCGGGACAGTTCTACGAGCAGTACTTC.

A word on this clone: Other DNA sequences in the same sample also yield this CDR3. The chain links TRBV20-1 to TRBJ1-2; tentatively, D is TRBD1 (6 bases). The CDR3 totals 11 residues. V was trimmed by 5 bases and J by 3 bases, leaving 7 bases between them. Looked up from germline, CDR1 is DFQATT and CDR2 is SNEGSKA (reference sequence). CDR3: CSASGDYGYTF. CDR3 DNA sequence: TGCAGTGCTTCAGGGGACTATGGCTACACCTTC.

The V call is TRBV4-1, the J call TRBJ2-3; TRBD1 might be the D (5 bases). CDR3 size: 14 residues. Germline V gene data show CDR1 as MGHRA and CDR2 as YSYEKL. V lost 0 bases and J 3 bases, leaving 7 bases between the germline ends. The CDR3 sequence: CASSQDQGTDTQYF. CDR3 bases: TGCGCCAGCAGCCAAGATCAGGGTACAGATACGCAGTATTTT.

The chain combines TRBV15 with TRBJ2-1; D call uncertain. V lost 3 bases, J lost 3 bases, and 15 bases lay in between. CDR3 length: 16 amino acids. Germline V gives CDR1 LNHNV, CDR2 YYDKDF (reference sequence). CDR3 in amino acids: CATSRVNSYYYNEQFF. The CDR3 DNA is TGTGCCACCAGCAGGGTCAACTCCTATTACTACAATGAGCAGTTCTTC.

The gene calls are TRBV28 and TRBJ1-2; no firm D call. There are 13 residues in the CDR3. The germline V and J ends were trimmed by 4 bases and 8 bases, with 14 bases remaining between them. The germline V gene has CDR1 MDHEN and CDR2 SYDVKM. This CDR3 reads CASSSVVPGGYTF. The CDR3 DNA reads TGTGCCAGCAGTTCTGTCGTTCCGGGGGGCTACACCTTC.

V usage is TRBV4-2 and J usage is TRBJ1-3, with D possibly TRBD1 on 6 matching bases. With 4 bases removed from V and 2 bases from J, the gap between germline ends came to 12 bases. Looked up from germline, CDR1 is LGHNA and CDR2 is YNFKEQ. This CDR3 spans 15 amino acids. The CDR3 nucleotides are TGTGCCAGCAGCCCTGGACAGCTAACTGGAAACACCATATATTTT. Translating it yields CASSPGQLTGNTIYF.

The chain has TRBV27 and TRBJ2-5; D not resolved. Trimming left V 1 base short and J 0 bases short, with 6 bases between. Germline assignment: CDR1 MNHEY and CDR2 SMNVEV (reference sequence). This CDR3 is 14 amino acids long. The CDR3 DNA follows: TGTGCCAGCAGTTTATTCCGCGACCAAGAGACCCAGTACTTC. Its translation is CASSLFRDQETQYF.

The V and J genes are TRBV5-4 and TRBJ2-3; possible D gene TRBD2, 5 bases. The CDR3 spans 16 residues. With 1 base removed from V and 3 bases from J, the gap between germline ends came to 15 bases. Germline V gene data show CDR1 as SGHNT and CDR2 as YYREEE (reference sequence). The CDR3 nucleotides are TGTGCCAGCAGCTTGTATGTGGGAGCAAGTACAGATACGCAGTATTTT. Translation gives CASSLYVGASTDTQYF.

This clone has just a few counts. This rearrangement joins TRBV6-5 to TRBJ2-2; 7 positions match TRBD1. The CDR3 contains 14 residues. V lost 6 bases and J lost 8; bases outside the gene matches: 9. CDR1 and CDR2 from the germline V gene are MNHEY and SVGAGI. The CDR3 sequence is CASSPVQGSGELFF. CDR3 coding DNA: TGTGCCAGCAGCCCCGTACAGGGGTCTGGGGAGCTGTTTTTT.

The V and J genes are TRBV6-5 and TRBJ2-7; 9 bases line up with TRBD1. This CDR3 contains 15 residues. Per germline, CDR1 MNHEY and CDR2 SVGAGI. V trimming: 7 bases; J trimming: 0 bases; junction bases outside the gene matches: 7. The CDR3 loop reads CASIRTGGLSYEQYF. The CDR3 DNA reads TGTGCCAGCATTAGAACAGGGGGCCTCTCCTACGAGCAGTACTTC.

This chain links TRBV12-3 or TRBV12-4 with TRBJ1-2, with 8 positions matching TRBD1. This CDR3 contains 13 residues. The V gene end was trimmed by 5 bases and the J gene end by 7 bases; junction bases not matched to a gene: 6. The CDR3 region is CASSDPDRVGYTF. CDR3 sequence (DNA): TGTGCCAGCAGTGACCCGGACAGGGTTGGCTACACCTTC.

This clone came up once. As DNA, the CDR3 is TGCGCCAGCAGCCCGGGGACAGGGATGGGACAGCCCCAGCATTTT. This codes for CASSPGTGMGQPQHF. This rearrangement joins TRBV5-1 to TRBJ1-5, with 9 bases identical to TRBD1. There are 15 residues in the CDR3. The J segment lost 7 bases and the V segment lost 4 bases, leaving 9 bases of the junction unmatched. CDR1 and CDR2 from the germline V gene are SGHRS and YFSETQ.

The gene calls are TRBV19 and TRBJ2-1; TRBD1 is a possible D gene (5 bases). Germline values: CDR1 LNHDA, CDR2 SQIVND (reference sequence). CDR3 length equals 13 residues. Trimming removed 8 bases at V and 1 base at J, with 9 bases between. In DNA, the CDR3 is TGTGCCAGTGGACATGGGTCCTACAATGAGCAGTTCTTC. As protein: CASGHGSYNEQFF.

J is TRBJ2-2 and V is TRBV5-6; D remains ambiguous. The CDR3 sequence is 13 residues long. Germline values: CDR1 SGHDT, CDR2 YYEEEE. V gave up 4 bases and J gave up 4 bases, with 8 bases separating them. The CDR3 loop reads CASSPVSTGELFF. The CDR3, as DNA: TGTGCCAGCAGCCCCGTCTCCACCGGGGAGCTGTTTTTT.

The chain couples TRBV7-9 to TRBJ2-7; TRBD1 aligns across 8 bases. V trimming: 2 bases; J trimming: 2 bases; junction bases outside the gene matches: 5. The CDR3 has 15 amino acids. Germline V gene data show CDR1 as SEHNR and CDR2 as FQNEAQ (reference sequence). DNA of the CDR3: TGTGCCAGCAGCTTATTAGGACAGGGAACCTACGAGCAGTACTTC. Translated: CASSLLGQGTYEQYF. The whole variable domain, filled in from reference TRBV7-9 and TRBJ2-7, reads DTGVSQNPRHKITKRGQNVTFRCDPISEHNRLYWYRQTLGQGPEFLTYFQNEAQLEKSRLLSDRFSAERPKGSFSTLEIQRTEQGDSAMYLCASSLLGQGTYEQYFGPGTRLTVT.

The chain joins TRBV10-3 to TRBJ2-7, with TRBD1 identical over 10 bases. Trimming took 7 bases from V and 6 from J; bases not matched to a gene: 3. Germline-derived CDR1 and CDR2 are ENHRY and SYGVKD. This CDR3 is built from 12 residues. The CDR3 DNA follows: TGTGCCATCACACGGACAGGGGGCGAGCAGTACTTC. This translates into CAITRTGGEQYF.

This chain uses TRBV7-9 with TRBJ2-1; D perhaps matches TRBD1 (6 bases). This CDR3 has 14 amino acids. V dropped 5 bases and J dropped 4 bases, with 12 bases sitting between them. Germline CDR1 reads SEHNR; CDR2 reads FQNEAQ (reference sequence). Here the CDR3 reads CASSSADRYNEQFF. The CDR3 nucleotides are TGTGCCAGCAGCAGCGCGGACAGATACAATGAGCAGTTCTTC.

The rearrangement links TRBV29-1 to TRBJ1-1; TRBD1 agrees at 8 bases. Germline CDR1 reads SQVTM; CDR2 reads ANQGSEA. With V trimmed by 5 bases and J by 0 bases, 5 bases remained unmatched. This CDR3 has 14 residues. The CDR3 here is CSVTRTGMNTEAFF. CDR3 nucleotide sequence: TGCAGCGTTACCAGGACAGGGATGAACACTGAAGCTTTCTTT.

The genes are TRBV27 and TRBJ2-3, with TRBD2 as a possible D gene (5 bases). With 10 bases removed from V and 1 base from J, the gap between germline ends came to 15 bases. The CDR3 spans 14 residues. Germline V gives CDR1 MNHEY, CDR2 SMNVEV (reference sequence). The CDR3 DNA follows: TGTGCCACCAAATCGGAAGCGGGCACAGATACGCAGTATTTT. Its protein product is CATKSEAGTDTQYF.

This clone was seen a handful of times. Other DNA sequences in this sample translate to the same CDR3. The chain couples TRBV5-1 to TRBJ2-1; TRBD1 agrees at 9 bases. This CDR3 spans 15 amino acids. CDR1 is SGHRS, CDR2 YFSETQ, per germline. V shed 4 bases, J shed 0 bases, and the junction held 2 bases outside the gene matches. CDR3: CASSPGQGSYNEQFF. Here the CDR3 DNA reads TGCGCCAGCAGCCCGGGACAGGGCTCCTACAATGAGCAGTTCTTC.

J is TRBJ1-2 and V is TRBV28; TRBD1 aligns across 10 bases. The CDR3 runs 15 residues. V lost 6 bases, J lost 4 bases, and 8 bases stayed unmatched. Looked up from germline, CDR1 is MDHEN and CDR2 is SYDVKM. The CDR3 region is CASRGTGVEAYGYTF. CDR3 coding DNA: TGTGCCAGCAGGGGGACAGGGGTGGAAGCCTATGGCTACACCTTC.

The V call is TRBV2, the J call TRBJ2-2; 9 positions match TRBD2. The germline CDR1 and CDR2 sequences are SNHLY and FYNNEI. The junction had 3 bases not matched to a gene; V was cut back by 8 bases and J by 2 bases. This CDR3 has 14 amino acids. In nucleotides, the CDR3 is TGTGCCAGCCTAGCGGGACTCAACACCGGGGAGCTGTTTTTT. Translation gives CASLAGLNTGELFF. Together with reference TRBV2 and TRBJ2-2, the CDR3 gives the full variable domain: EPEVTQTPSHQVTQMGQEVILRCVPISNHLYFYWYRQILGQKVEFLVSFYNNEISEKSEIFDDQFSVERPDGSNFTLKIRSTKLEDSAMYFCASLAGLNTGELFFGEGSRLTVL.

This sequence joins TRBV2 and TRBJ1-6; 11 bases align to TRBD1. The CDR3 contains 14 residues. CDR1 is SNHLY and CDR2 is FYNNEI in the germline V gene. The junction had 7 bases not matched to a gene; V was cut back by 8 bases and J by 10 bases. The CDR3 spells CASYTRTGGSPLHF. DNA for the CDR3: TGTGCCAGCTACACACGGACAGGGGGCTCACCCCTCCACTTT.